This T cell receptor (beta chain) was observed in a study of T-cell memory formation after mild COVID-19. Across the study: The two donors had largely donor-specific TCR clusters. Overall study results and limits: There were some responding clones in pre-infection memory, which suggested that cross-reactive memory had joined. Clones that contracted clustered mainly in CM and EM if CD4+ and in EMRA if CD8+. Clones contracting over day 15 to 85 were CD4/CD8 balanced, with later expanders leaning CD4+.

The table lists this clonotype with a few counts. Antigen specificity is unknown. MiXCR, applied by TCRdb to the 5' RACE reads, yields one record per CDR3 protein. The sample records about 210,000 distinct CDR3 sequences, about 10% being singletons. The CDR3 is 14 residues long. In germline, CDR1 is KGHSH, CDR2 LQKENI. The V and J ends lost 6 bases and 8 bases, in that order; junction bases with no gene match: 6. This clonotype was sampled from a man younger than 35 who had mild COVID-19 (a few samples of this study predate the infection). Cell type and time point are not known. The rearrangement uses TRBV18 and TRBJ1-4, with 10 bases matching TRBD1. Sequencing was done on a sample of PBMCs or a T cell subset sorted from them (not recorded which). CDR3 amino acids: CASSPTGGGEKLFF. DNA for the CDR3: TGTGCCAGCTCTCCGACAGGGGGCGGAGAAAAACTGTTTTTT. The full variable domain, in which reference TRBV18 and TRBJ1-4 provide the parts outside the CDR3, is NAGVMQNPRHLVRRRGQEARLRCSPMKGHSHVYWYRQLPEEGLKFMVYLQKENIIDESGMPKERFSAEFPKEGPSILRIQQVVRGDSAAYFCASSPTGGGEKLFFGSGTQLSVL.